This T cell receptor (beta chain) comes out of a study of yellow fever vaccine responses in identical twins. TCRdb re-analysed the RT-PCR reads in MiXCR, keeping a single row per CDR3 protein. Among roughly 17,000 distinct CDR3 sequences listed, less than 75% were seen once. Findings of the study overall: Twins' T cell vaccine responses reportedly looked partly convergent, partly personalized.

The ends lost 0 bases at V and 2 bases at J; junction bases unmatched: 7. The CDR3 covers 16 residues. Germline lookup yields CDR1 SGHRS and CDR2 YFSETQ. On this clonotype itself: The antigen remains undetermined.

The TCR comes from a woman between 18 and 29 years old who received the yellow fever vaccine. The gene calls are TRBV5-1 and TRBJ2-7; TRBD1 matches at 8 bases. The sample in question was T cells from blood (PBMCs), unsorted or a sorted subset (not recorded which), obtained before or after yellow fever vaccination (not recorded which). Here the CDR3 reads CASSLAGQGPTYEQYF. CDR3 bases: TGCGCCAGCAGCTTGGCCGGACAGGGACCCACCTACGAGCAGTACTTC.